The 18 T cell receptor beta chains in this list originate from one sample, sequenced in a study of blood T cell repertoires in COVID-19. Measured with immunoSEQ multiplex PCR; TCRdb has only the in-frame clones, and not every one. This table has roughly 80,000 clones, approximately 80% appearing once. The source material was peripheral blood. These receptors were collected from a human donor in a cohort sampled during active COVID-19.

V usage is TRBV6-5 and J usage is TRBJ2-7, with a possible D match to TRBD1 (6 bases). This CDR3 contains 15 residues. Trimming cost V 2 bases and J 5 bases, with 16 bases left between them. CDR1 and CDR2 from the germline V gene are MNHEY and SVGAGI. Here the CDR3 DNA reads TGTGCCAGCAGTTACAGGGGACATAGTCCGGACGAGCAGTACTTC. Its protein product is CASSYRGHSPDEQYF.

This sequence joins TRBV9 and TRBJ1-2, with 7 bases aligning to TRBD1. The V gene end was trimmed by 6 bases and the J gene end by 2 bases; junction bases not matched to a gene: 10. The V gene's germline CDR1 is SGDLS and CDR2 YYNGEE. The CDR3 is made up of 15 amino acids. The CDR3 loop reads CASNENGDSNYGYTF. The CDR3 region has the DNA TGTGCCAGCAACGAAAACGGGGACAGCAACTATGGCTACACCTTC. Complete variable domain (other parts from reference TRBV9 and TRBJ1-2): DSGVTQTPKHLITATGQRVTLRCSPRSGDLSVYWYQQSLDQGLQFLIQYYNGEERAKGNILERFSAQQFPDLHSELNLSSLELGDSALYFCASNENGDSNYGYTFGSGTRLTVV.

The chain employs TRBV6-5 and TRBJ2-1, with D maybe TRBD2 (8 bases). The CDR3 is made up of 14 amino acids. Trimming cost V 7 bases and J 3 bases, with 13 bases left between them. The germline CDR1 and CDR2 sequences are MNHEY and SVGAGI. The DNA of the CDR3 is TGTGCCAGCACGGGAGGGGGCATCTACAATGAGCAGTTCTTC. It codes for CASTGGGIYNEQFF.

The chain joins TRBV10-3 to TRBJ2-7; D might be TRBD1 (5 bases). The V and J ends lost 2 bases and 2 bases respectively, with 13 bases between them. The CDR3 totals 15 residues. Germline CDR1 reads ENHRY; CDR2 reads SYGVKD. The CDR3 protein is CAISENLVRAYEQYF. The DNA of the CDR3 is TGTGCCATCAGTGAGAACTTGGTCAGGGCCTACGAGCAGTACTTC.

This chain uses TRBV23-1 with TRBJ2-7; TRBD2 matches 11 bases. TRBV23-1 is assigned to the ORF class and has an uncertain function. CDR3 length equals 15 residues. The V segment lost 8 bases and the J segment 0 bases; nucleotides outside the gene matches: 6. The CDR3 sequence is CASGPSGGNSYEQYF. The DNA of the CDR3 is TGCGCCAGCGGACCTAGCGGGGGGAACTCCTACGAGCAGTACTTC.

The chain has TRBV6-2 or TRBV6-3 and TRBJ1-6; perhaps TRBD1 as D (6 bases). The V end was cut by 5 bases, the J end by 7 bases, with 18 bases between. CDR1 and CDR2 from the germline V gene are MNHEY and SVGEGT. The CDR3 is 16 residues long. CDR3 nucleotide sequence: TGTGCCAGCAGTCGGAGCCGGGGGGCATACAATTCACCCCTCCACTTT. Residues: CASSRSRGAYNSPLHF.

DNA of the CDR3: TGCGCCAGCACCCCGACAGGGTGGAATGAAAAACTGTTTTTT. This sequence encodes CASTPTGWNEKLFF. The chain employs TRBV23-1 and TRBJ1-4; 7 bases are a match to TRBD1. TRBV23-1 belongs to the ORF category, with a function that is uncertain. This CDR3 spans 14 amino acids. Trimming removed 7 bases from V and 5 bases from J; junction bases left unmatched: 7.

This clone was seen just once. The CDR3 DNA reads TGTGCCAGCCAAAACCGGGGGGGCTACACCTTC. Protein product: CASQNRGGYTF. The chain joins TRBV19 to TRBJ1-2; perhaps TRBD1 as D (5 bases). Germline values: CDR1 LNHDA, CDR2 SQIVND (reference sequence). The CDR3 covers 11 residues. The germline V and J ends were trimmed by 9 bases and 8 bases, with 13 bases remaining between them. Looking up the rest from reference TRBV19 and TRBJ1-2 gives the full variable domain: DGGITQSPKYLFRKEGQNVTLSCEQNLNHDAMYWYRQDPGQGLRLIYYSQIVNDFQKGDIAEGYSVSREKKESFPLTVTSAQKNPTAFYLCASQNRGGYTFGSGTRLTVV.

This clone occurred a few times. The genes are TRBV12-5 and TRBJ1-1, with D maybe TRBD1 (5 bases). The V gene lost 8 bases and the J gene lost 0 bases, with 10 bases spanning the gap. The CDR3 contains 13 residues. Germline V gives CDR1 LGHNT, CDR2 FRNRAP. This CDR3 reads CASRPGVNTEAFF. The DNA of the CDR3 is TGTGCTAGTCGTCCGGGGGTGAACACTGAAGCTTTCTTT.

The gene calls are TRBV5-1 and TRBJ2-1, with 10 bases matching TRBD1. CDR1 and CDR2 (germline): SGHRS, YFSETQ. Trimming removed 5 bases from V and 8 bases from J; junction bases left unmatched: 10. The CDR3 loop spans 15 amino acids. The CDR3: CASRQGTGERYEQFF. The CDR3 DNA sequence: TGCGCCAGCAGGCAGGGGACAGGGGAACGTTATGAGCAGTTCTTC.

This clone was detected only a few times. This chain uses TRBV6-5 with TRBJ1-2, with 7 bases fitting TRBD1. V shed 5 bases and J 4 bases; nucleotides not matched to a gene: 7. The CDR3 is made up of 14 amino acids. CDR1 is MNHEY and CDR2 is SVGAGI in the germline V gene. The DNA of the CDR3 is TGTGCCAGCAGTAGCTCAGGGGGGTTCTATGGCTACACCTTC. Its translation: CASSSSGGFYGYTF.

The gene calls are TRBV12-3 or TRBV12-4 and TRBJ2-7; a weak D match, TRBD1 (5 bases). V lost 5 bases, J lost 3 bases, and 8 bases lay in between. The CDR3 totals 12 residues. The CDR3 region has the DNA TGTGCCAGCAGTCCCGACAGCTACGAGCAGTACTTC. Protein sequence: CASSPDSYEQYF.

The chain links TRBV7-9 to TRBJ2-1; maybe TRBD2 (6 bases). The ends were cut back, 0 bases at V and 6 bases at J, with 9 bases in the middle. Germline CDR1 reads SEHNR; CDR2 reads FQNEAQ (reference sequence). The CDR3 loop spans 14 amino acids. The CDR3 nucleotides read TGTGCCAGCAGCTTAGCCGGGGGACTCAATGAGCAGTTCTTC. This sequence encodes CASSLAGGLNEQFF.

This chain joins TRBV5-1 and TRBJ2-1, with 8 bases identical to TRBD1. The J segment lost 8 bases and the V segment lost 4 bases, leaving 2 bases of the junction unmatched. The CDR3 contains 12 residues. Germline loops: CDR1 SGHRS, CDR2 YFSETQ. The CDR3 here is CASSQQGDEQFF. The DNA for the CDR3 is TGCGCCAGCAGCCAACAGGGGGATGAGCAGTTCTTC.

This chain connects TRBV3-1 (or the pseudogene TRBV3-2) to TRBJ2-3, with 7 bases that match TRBD2. Per germline, CDR1 LGHDT and CDR2 YNNKEL (reference sequence). V was pared by 1 base and J by 6 bases, with 4 bases of the junction left unmatched. The CDR3 loop spans 14 amino acids. CDR3 residues: CASSQASGGDTQYF. In DNA form, the CDR3 reads TGTGCCAGCAGCCAAGCTAGCGGCGGGGATACGCAGTATTTT.

This sequence joins TRBV11-3 and TRBJ2-2; D is perhaps TRBD2 (5 bases). Trimming removed 2 bases at V and 1 base at J, with 14 bases between. The germline V gene encodes CDR1 SGHNT and CDR2 YENEEA. The CDR3 sequence is 17 residues long. Here the CDR3 reads CASSLPSGLGNTGELFF. In DNA, the CDR3 is TGTGCCAGCAGCTTACCCTCGGGGTTGGGGAACACCGGGGAGCTGTTTTTT.

J is TRBJ2-1 and V is TRBV6-5; 7 bases line up with TRBD1. Trimming at V came to 4 bases and at J to 9 bases, leaving 3 bases not matched to a gene. The CDR3 has 12 amino acids. CDR1 is MNHEY and CDR2 is SVGAGI in the germline V gene. The CDR3, as DNA: TGTGCCAGCAGTTTCAGGGGGATTGAGCAGTTCTTC. This gives the protein CASSFRGIEQFF.

This chain uses TRBV25-1 with TRBJ2-1, with 7 positions matching TRBD2. The CDR3 runs to 15 residues. CDR1 is MGHDK, CDR2 SYGVNS, per germline. J gave up 2 bases and V 1 base, and 2 bases lay outside the gene matches. The chain's CDR3 is CASSESGGPYNEQFF. In DNA form, the CDR3 reads TGTGCCAGCAGTGAATCGGGGGGACCCTACAATGAGCAGTTCTTC.